This T cell receptor (beta chain) comes out of a study of T-cell reconstitution after alpha-beta-depleted transplantation in children. Molecular barcoding with unique molecular identifiers was used for the TCRbeta library. TCRdb processed the PCR reads anew with MiXCR; each CDR3 protein has one entry. The sample includes roughly 240,000 distinct CDR3 sequences, 6.5% to 10% seen only once; the top ten take under 8%. This clonotype showed up many times. Antigen unknown. Overall study results and limits: Reports say that about two months after transplant, the alpha-beta T cells came out of several hundred graft clones that had expanded. At day 60, the high TCRbeta diversity found in some patients originated from recipient T cells and thymic progenitors that had survived. At the one-year point after transplant, T-cell counts and TCRbeta diversity were found to come mostly from T cells that had been newly produced.

Germline-derived CDR1 and CDR2 are LGHDT and YNNKEL (reference sequence). CDR3 length equals 15 residues. Germline trimming cut 0 bases from V and 4 bases from J; bases unmatched to any gene: 0. The gene calls are TRBV3-1 and TRBJ2-1; 10 nucleotides align to TRBD2. Here the sequenced sample was PBMCs, mostly from graft donor cells, taken 180 days after TCRalphabeta/CD19-depleted stem cell transplant. This TCR came from a male patient between 5 and 17 years old who had a stem cell transplant for acute lymphoblastic leukemia, so the T cells may come from the graft donor. This CDR3 reads CASSQEAGGYNEQFF. CDR3 nucleotides: TGTGCCAGCAGCCAAGAAGCGGGGGGGTACAATGAGCAGTTCTTC.